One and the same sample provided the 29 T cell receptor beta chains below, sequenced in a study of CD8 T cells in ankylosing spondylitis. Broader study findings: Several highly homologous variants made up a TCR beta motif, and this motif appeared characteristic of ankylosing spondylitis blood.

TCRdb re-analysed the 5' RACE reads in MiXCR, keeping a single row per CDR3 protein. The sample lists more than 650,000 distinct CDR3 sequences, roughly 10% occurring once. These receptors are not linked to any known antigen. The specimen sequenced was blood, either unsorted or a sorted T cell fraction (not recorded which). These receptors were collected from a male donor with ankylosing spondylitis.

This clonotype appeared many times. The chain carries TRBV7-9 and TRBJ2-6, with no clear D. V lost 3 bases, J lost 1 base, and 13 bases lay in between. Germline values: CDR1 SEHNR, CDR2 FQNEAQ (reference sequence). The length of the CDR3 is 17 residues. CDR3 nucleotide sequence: TGTGCCAGCAGCTTCCCCCGACGGTTTTCTGGGGCCAACGTCCTGACTTTC. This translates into CASSFPRRFSGANVLTF.

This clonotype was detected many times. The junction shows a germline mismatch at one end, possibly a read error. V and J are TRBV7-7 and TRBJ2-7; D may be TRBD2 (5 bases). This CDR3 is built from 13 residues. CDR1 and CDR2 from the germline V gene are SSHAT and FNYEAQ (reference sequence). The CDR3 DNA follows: TGTGCTAGCAGCTCCTCAGGCGGGTACGAGCAGTACTTC. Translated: CASSSSGGYEQYF.

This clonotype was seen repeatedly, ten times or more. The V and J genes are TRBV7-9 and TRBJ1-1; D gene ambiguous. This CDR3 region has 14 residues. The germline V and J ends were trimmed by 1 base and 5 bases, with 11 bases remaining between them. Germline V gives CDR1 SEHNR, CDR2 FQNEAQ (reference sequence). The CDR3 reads CASSLEVGSTEAFF. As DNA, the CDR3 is TGTGCCAGCAGCTTAGAGGTTGGTTCGACTGAAGCTTTCTTT.

The CDR3 DNA is TGTGCCAGCAGTCCCGTGACTAGCGGGCTCCCACCCCCCCTTTACAATGAGCAGTTCTTC. The encoded protein is CASSPVTSGLPPPLYNEQFF. This chain connects TRBV6-2 or TRBV6-3 to TRBJ2-1; 10 bases are shared with TRBD2. J gave up 4 bases and V 5 bases, and 20 bases lay outside the gene matches. The CDR3 sequence is 20 residues long. Germline values: CDR1 MNHEY, CDR2 SVGEGT.

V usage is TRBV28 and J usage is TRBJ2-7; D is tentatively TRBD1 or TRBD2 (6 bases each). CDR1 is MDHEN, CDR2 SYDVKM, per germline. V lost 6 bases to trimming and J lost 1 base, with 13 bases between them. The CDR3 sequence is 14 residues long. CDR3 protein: CASREGGQSYEQYF. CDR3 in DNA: TGTGCCAGCAGGGAGGGGGGTCAATCCTACGAGCAGTACTTC. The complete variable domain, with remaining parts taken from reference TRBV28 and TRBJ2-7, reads DVKVTQSSRYLVKRTGEKVFLECVQDMDHENMFWYRQDPGLGLRLIYFSYDVKMKEKGDIPEGYSVSREKKERFSLILESASTNQTSMYLCASREGGQSYEQYFGPGTRLTVT.

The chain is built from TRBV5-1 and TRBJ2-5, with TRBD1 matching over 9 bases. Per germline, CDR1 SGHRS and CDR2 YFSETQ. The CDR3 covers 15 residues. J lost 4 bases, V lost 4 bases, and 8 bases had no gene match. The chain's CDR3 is CASSRTGTGIETQYF. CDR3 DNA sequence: TGCGCCAGCAGCAGGACCGGGACAGGGATAGAGACCCAGTACTTC.

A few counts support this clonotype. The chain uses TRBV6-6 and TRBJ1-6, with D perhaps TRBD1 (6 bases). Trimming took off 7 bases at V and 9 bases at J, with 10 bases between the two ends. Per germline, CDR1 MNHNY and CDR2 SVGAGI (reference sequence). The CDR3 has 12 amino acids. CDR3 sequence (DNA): TGTGCCAGCATGCGGGGGGCTTCACCCCTCCACTTT. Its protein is CASMRGASPLHF.

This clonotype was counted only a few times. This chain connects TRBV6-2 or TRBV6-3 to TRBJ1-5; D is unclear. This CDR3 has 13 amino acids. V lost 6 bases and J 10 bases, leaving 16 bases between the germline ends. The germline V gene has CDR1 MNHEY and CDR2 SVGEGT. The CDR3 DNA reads TGTGCCAGCAGCCCAGAGGTGCGGGGACCCCAGCATTTT. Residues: CASSPEVRGPQHF.

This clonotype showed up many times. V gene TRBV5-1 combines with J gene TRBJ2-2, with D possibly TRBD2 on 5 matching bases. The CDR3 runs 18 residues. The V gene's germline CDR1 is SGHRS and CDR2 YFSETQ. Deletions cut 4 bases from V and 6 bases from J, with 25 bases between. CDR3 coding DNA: TGCGCCAGCAGCCCTCCCACCGGGAACCGAATTGTTTCCGGGGAGCTGTTTTTT. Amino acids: CASSPPTGNRIVSGELFF.

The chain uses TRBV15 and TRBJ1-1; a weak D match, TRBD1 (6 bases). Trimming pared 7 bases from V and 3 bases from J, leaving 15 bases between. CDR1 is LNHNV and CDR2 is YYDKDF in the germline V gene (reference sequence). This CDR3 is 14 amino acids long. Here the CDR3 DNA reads TGTGCCACCATACAAGGGGGTGGGTACACTGAAGCTTTCTTT. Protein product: CATIQGGGYTEAFF. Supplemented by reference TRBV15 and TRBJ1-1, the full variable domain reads DAMVIQNPRYQVTQFGKPVTLSCSQTLNHNVMYWYQQKSSQAPKLLFHYYDKDFNNEADTPDNFQSRRPNTSFCFLDIRSPGLGDTAMYLCATIQGGGYTEAFFGQGTRLTVV.

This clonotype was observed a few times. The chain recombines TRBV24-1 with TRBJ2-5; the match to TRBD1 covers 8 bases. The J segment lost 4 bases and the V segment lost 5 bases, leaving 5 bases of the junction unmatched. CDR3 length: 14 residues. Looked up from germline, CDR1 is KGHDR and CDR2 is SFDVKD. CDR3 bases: TGTGCCACCAGTGGAGGCGGACAGGGAGAGACCCAGTACTTC. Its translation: CATSGGGQGETQYF.

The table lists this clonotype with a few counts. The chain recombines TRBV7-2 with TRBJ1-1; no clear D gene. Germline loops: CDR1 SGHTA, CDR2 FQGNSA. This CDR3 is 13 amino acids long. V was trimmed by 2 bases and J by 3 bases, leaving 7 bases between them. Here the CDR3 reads CASSLYIDTEAFF. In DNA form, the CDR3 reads TGTGCCAGCAGCTTATATATAGACACTGAAGCTTTCTTT.

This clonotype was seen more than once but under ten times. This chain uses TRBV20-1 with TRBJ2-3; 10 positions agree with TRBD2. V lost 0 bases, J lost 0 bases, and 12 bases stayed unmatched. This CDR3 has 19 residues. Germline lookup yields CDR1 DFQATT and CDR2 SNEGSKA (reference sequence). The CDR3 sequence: CSARDRRLAGVSSTDTQYF. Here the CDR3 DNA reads TGCAGTGCTAGAGATCGAAGGCTAGCGGGGGTTTCTAGCACAGATACGCAGTATTTT.

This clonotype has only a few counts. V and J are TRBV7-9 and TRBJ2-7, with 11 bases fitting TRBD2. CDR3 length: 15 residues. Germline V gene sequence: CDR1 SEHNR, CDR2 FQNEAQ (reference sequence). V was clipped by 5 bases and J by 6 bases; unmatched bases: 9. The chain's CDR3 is CASSIIAGGPSEQYF. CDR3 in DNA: TGTGCCAGCAGCATCATAGCGGGAGGGCCGAGCGAGCAGTACTTC.

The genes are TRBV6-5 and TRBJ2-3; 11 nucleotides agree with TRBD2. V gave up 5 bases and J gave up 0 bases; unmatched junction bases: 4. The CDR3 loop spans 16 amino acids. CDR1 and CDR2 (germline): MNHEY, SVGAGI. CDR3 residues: CASSLLAGVSTDTQYF. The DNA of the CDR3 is TGTGCCAGCAGTCTACTAGCGGGGGTGAGCACAGATACGCAGTATTTT.

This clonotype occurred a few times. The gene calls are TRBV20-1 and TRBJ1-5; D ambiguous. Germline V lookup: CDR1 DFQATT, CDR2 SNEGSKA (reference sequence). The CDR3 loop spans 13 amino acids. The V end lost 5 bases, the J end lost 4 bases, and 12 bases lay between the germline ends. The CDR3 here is CSAFSRSNQPQHF. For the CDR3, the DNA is TGCAGTGCTTTCTCCAGGAGTAATCAGCCCCAGCATTTT.

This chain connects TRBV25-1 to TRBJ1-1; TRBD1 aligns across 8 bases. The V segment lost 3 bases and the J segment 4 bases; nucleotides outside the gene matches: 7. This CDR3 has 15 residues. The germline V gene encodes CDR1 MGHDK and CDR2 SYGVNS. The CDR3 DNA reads TGTGCCAGCAGTGACGTTCAGGGGGCGGTCACTGAAGCTTTCTTT. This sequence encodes CASSDVQGAVTEAFF.

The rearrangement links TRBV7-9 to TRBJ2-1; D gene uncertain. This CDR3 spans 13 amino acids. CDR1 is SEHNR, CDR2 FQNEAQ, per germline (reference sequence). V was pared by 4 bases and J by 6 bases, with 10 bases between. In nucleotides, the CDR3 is TGTGCCAGCAGCTCCCTATTGAGCAATGAGCAGTTCTTC. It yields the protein CASSSLLSNEQFF.

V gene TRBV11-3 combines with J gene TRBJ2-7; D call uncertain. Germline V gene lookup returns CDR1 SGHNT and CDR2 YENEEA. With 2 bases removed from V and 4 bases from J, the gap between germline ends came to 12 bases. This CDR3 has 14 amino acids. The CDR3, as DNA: TGTGCCAGCAGCTTAAGGTCACACCCATACGAGCAGTACTTC. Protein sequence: CASSLRSHPYEQYF.

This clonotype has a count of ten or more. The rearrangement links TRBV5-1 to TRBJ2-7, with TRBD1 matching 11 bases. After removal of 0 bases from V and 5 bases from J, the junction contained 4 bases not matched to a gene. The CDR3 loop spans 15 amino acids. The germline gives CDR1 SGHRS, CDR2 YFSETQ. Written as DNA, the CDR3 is TGCGCCAGCAGCTTGGCCGGGACAGGGGGTGACGAGCAGTACTTC. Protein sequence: CASSLAGTGGDEQYF.

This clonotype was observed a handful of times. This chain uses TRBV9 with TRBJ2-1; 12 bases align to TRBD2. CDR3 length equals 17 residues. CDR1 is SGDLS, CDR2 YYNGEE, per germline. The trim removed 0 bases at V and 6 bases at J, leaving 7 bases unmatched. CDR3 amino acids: CASSVASSGRGFNEQFF. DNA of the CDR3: TGTGCCAGCAGCGTAGCTTCTAGCGGGAGGGGGTTCAATGAGCAGTTCTTC.

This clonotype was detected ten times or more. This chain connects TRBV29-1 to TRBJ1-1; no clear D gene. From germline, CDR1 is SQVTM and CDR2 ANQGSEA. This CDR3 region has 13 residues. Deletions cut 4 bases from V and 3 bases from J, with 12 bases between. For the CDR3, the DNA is TGCAGCGTTGGCGTCCCTCGGGACACTGAAGCTTTCTTT. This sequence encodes CSVGVPRDTEAFF.

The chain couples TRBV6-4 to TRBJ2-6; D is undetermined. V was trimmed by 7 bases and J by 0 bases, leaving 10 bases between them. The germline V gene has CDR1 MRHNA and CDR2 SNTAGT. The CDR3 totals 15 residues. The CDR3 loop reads CASTPYASGANVLTF. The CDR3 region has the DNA TGTGCCAGCACCCCGTATGCCTCTGGGGCCAACGTCCTGACTTTC.

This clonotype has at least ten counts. The CDR3 is CASSLRGAQETQYF. In nucleotides, the CDR3 is TGTGCCAGCAGTTTACGGGGAGCCCAAGAGACCCAGTACTTC. V usage is TRBV12-3 or TRBV12-4 and J usage is TRBJ2-5; D possibly corresponds to TRBD2 (5 bases). This CDR3 comprises 14 residues. Trimming shortened V by 2 bases and J by 1 base, and 8 bases separated the two germline ends.

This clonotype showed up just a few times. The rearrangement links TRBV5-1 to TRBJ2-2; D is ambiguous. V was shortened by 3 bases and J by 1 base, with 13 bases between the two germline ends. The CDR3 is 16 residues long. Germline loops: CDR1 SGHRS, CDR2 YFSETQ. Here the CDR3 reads CASSSRPHGNTGELFF. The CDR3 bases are TGCGCCAGCAGCTCCCGGCCGCATGGGAACACCGGGGAGCTGTTTTTT.

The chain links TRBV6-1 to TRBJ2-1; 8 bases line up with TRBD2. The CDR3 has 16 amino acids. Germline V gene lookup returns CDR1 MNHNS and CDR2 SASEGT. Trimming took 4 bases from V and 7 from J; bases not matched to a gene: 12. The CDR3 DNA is TGTGCCAGCAGTGCCCCGGTTAGCGGGGTTACGAATGAGCAGTTCTTC. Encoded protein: CASSAPVSGVTNEQFF.

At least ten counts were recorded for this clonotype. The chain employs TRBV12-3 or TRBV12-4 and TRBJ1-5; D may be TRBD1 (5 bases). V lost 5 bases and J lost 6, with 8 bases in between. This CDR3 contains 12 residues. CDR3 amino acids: CASSRGSQPQHF. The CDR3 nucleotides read TGTGCCAGCAGTCGGGGGAGTCAGCCCCAGCATTTT.

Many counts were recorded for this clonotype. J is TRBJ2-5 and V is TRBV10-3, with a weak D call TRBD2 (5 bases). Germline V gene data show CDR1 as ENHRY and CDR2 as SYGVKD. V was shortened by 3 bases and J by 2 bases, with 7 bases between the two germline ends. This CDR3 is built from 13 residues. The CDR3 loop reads CAISDQRQETQYF. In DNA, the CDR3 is TGTGCCATCAGTGACCAGCGGCAAGAGACCCAGTACTTC.

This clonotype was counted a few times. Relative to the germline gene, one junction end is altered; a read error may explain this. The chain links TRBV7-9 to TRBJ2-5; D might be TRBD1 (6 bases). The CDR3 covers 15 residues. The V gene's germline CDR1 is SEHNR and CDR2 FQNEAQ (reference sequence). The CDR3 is CASSFSNTEGENQYF. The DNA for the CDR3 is TGTGCCAGCAGCTTTAGTAACACCGAGGGGGAGAACCAGTACTTC.